Sequencing of this TCR beta chain was carried out in a study of identical twins' blood T cells. Study observations and caveats: V gene usage reportedly matched far better within twin pairs than unrelated donors. Each donor's most abundant TCRbeta clonotypes shared more CDR3 sequences with her twin than unrelated donors.

With respect to this clonotype: The antigen is undetermined.

Source study methods: Each donor had about 95,000 to nearly 550,000 clonotypes. TCRdb re-called the 5' RACE reads through MiXCR, storing one row per CDR3 protein. In this record, the V and J calls reflect TCRdb's handling and not the investigators' own analysis. The sample yields 350,000 to 400,000 distinct CDR3 sequences, over 25% seen once. Sequencing was carried out using PBMCs. This TCR was sampled from a woman between 18 and 55 years old in good health.

The DNA for the CDR3 is TGTGCCAGCAGCCCAGGGACAGCGGACGCTGAAGCTTTCTTT. As protein: CASSPGTADAEAFF. The rearrangement uses TRBV7-9 and TRBJ1-1; 7 bases are shared with TRBD1. The CDR3 is made up of 14 amino acids. The V gene's germline CDR1 is SEHNR and CDR2 FQNEAQ (reference sequence). The V gene end was trimmed by 5 bases and the J gene end by 6 bases; junction bases not matched to a gene: 9.